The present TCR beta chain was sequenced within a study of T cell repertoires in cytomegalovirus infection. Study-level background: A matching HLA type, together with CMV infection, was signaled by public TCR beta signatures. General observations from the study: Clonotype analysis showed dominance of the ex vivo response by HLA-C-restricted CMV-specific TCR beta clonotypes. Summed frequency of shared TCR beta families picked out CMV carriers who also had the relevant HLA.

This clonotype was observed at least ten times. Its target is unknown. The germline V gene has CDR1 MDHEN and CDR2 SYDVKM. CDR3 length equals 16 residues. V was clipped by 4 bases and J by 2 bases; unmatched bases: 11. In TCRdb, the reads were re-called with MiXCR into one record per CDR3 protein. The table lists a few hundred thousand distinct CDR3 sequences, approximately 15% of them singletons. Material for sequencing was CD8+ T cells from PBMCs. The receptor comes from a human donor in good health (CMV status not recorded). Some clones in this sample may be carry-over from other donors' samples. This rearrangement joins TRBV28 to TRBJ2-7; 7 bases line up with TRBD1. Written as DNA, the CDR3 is TGTGCCAGCAGTTCGCCCTGGGACAGTGAACCCTACGAGCAGTACTTC. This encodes CASSSPWDSEPYEQYF. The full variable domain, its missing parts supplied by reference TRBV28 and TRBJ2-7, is DVKVTQSSRYLVKRTGEKVFLECVQDMDHENMFWYRQDPGLGLRLIYFSYDVKMKEKGDIPEGYSVSREKKERFSLILESASTNQTSMYLCASSSPWDSEPYEQYFGPGTRLTVT.